The 20 T cell receptor beta chains listed next were all sequenced from one sample in a study of T cell responses to AZD1222 COVID-19 vaccine. This table comes from immunoSEQ multiplex PCR, and its TCRdb copy is limited to in-frame clones, with some not included. Altogether approximately 120,000 clones are present, about 88% being singletons, with the ten largest covering approximately 28%. The source was peripheral blood, collected on day 0 of AZD1222 vaccination. The receptors here all came from an adult in good health.

This sequence joins TRBV7-2 and TRBJ2-2; D call uncertain. The germline V and J ends were trimmed by 5 bases and 1 base, with 8 bases remaining between them. The CDR3 extends over 14 amino acids. The germline CDR1 and CDR2 sequences are SGHTA and FQGNSA. The CDR3 spells CASSPRRNTGELFF. In nucleotides, the CDR3 is TGTGCCAGCAGCCCCAGGCGGAACACCGGGGAGCTGTTTTTT.

Regarding this clone: The junction does not match germline at one end; this may be a read error. The chain links TRBV7-7 to TRBJ2-2, with 13 bases fitting TRBD2. The germline CDR1 and CDR2 sequences are SSHAT and FNYEAQ (reference sequence). This CDR3 spans 16 amino acids. The CDR3 DNA follows: TGTGCTAGCAGCTTAGGACTAGCGGGAGCAACCGGGGAGCTGTTTTTT. Its protein is CASSLGLAGATGELFF. Variable domain in full (rest from reference TRBV7-7 and TRBJ2-2): GAGVSQSPRYKVTKRGQDVTLRCDPISSHATLYWYQQALGQGPEFLTYFNYEAQPDKSGLPSDRFSAERPEGSISTLTIQRTEQRDSAMYRCASSLGLAGATGELFFGEGSRLTVL.

This CDR3 reads CASSPGQPKRSYEQYF. CDR3 nucleotides: TGTGCCAGCTCACCCGGACAACCTAAGCGGTCTTACGAGCAGTACTTC. The chain employs TRBV18 and TRBJ2-7; D assignment may be TRBD1 or TRBD2 (5 bases each). CDR1 KGHSH and CDR2 LQKENI come from the germline V gene. Trimming removed 3 bases at V and 4 bases at J, with 19 bases between. The CDR3 consists of 16 residues.

This clone came up a few times. This sequence joins TRBV25-1 and TRBJ2-7; no reliable D call. Trimming removed 3 bases from V and 3 bases from J, with 9 bases in between. CDR3 length: 13 residues. Looked up from germline, CDR1 is MGHDK and CDR2 is SYGVNS. CDR3 DNA: TGTGCCAGCAGTGACGAGTCGGTCTACGAGCAGTACTTC. It translates to CASSDESVYEQYF.

V gene TRBV7-9 combines with J gene TRBJ1-2, with D tentatively TRBD1 (5 bases). Per the germline V gene, CDR1 is SEHNR and CDR2 is FQNEAQ (reference sequence). The V end lost 4 bases, the J end lost 4 bases, and 10 bases lay between the germline ends. The CDR3 extends over 13 amino acids. The CDR3 sequence: CASSSRVGYGYTF. As DNA, the CDR3 is TGTGCCAGCAGCTCCAGGGTCGGCTATGGCTACACCTTC. Together with reference TRBV7-9 and TRBJ1-2, the CDR3 gives the full variable domain: DTGVSQNPRHKITKRGQNVTFRCDPISEHNRLYWYRQTLGQGPEFLTYFQNEAQLEKSRLLSDRFSAERPKGSFSTLEIQRTEQGDSAMYLCASSSRVGYGYTFGSGTRLTVV.

This clone has a single count. The CDR3 DNA is TGTGCCAGCAGTTATAACCAGGCCTTTAGCAATCAGCCCCAGCATTTT. Translation: CASSYNQAFSNQPQHF. The chain has TRBV6-6 and TRBJ1-5; D not resolved. The CDR3 has 16 residues. Trimming took off 3 bases at V and 0 bases at J, with 12 bases between the two ends. CDR1 and CDR2 from the germline V gene are MNHNY and SVGAGI (reference sequence).

The V call is TRBV27, the J call TRBJ1-1; D is unresolved. Trimming removed 2 bases from V and 1 base from J, with 8 bases in between. In germline, CDR1 is MNHEY, CDR2 SMNVEV (reference sequence). CDR3 size: 14 residues. CDR3 amino acids: CASSLDEQNTEAFF. CDR3 nucleotide sequence: TGTGCCAGCAGTTTAGACGAACAGAACACTGAAGCTTTCTTT.

This clone was detected a few times. The rearrangement links TRBV2 to TRBJ2-5; D is undetermined. The CDR3 is 15 residues long. V was cut by 3 bases and J by 1 base, with 12 bases left in between. Per the germline V gene, CDR1 is SNHLY and CDR2 is FYNNEI. The CDR3 nucleotides read TGTGCCAGCAGTGATGGTAGGGCAGGCCAAGAGACCCAGTACTTC. Residues: CASSDGRAGQETQYF.

This clone appeared once. V and J are TRBV6-5 and TRBJ1-2, with D possibly matching TRBD1 (5 bases). The CDR3 length is 11 residues. Deletions cut 6 bases from V and 9 bases from J, with 11 bases between. Per germline, CDR1 MNHEY and CDR2 SVGAGI. The CDR3 protein is CASSNGQSYTF. The CDR3 DNA reads as TGTGCCAGCAGCAACGGACAAAGCTACACCTTC.

This clone was recorded only once. The genes are TRBV5-1 and TRBJ1-1, with a tentative D call TRBD1 (5 bases). The ends were cut back, 4 bases at V and 3 bases at J, with 10 bases in the middle. The CDR3 runs 13 residues. Germline-derived CDR1 and CDR2 are SGHRS and YFSETQ. The CDR3 region is CASSGDGYTEAFF. CDR3 nucleotides: TGCGCCAGCAGCGGGGACGGATACACTGAAGCTTTCTTT.

This clone appeared a few times. The chain joins TRBV20-1 to TRBJ2-5, with D perhaps matching TRBD2 (5 bases). V lost 3 bases to trimming and J lost 1 base, with 15 bases between them. Germline V gives CDR1 DFQATT, CDR2 SNEGSKA (reference sequence). The CDR3 runs to 15 residues. CDR3 residues: CSASAAGRGQETQYF. CDR3 DNA: TGCAGTGCTAGTGCCGCCGGCCGGGGCCAAGAGACCCAGTACTTC.

The rearrangement uses TRBV19 and TRBJ2-6, with a possible D match to TRBD2 (5 bases). Trimming took 2 bases from V and 0 from J, leaving 11 bases between them. The V gene's germline CDR1 is LNHDA and CDR2 SQIVND (reference sequence). The CDR3 consists of 17 residues. The CDR3: CASSIRRASSGANVLTF. In nucleotides, the CDR3 is TGTGCCAGTAGTATAAGGCGGGCAAGCTCTGGGGCCAACGTCCTGACTTTC. Looking up the rest from reference TRBV19 and TRBJ2-6 gives the full variable domain: DGGITQSPKYLFRKEGQNVTLSCEQNLNHDAMYWYRQDPGQGLRLIYYSQIVNDFQKGDIAEGYSVSREKKESFPLTVTSAQKNPTAFYLCASSIRRASSGANVLTFGAGSRLTVL.

This chain uses TRBV11-2 with TRBJ2-7, with D possibly TRBD1 on 5 matching bases. V lost 6 bases and J 0 bases, leaving 9 bases between the germline ends. Germline V lookup: CDR1 SGHAT, CDR2 FQNNGV. The CDR3 spans 13 residues. In nucleotides, the CDR3 is TGTGCCAGCAGTTCTACAGGCTCCTACGAGCAGTACTTC. Translation: CASSSTGSYEQYF.

The chain employs TRBV2 and TRBJ1-2, with TRBD1 identical over 7 bases. Germline V gene sequence: CDR1 SNHLY, CDR2 FYNNEI. CDR3 size: 12 residues. J lost 4 bases, V lost 11 bases, and 7 bases had no gene match. The CDR3 region has the DNA TGTGCCGGCGACAGGGAGGGCTATGGCTACACCTTC. This gives the protein CAGDREGYGYTF.

The genes are TRBV4-3 and TRBJ1-2; D remains ambiguous. CDR1 and CDR2 (germline): LGHNA, YSLEER. The CDR3 runs 12 residues. V lost 9 bases to trimming and J lost 0 bases, with 8 bases between them. CDR3 in DNA: TGCGCCAGGGGGTACACTAACTATGGCTACACCTTC. This codes for CARGYTNYGYTF.

This clone came up once. This rearrangement joins TRBV30 to TRBJ1-3, with D maybe TRBD1 (5 bases). The V gene's germline CDR1 is GTSNPN and CDR2 SVGIG (reference sequence). V lost 3 bases and J 4 bases, leaving 10 bases between the germline ends. The CDR3 consists of 13 residues. CDR3 residues: CAWRRGSGNTIYF. In DNA form, the CDR3 reads TGTGCCTGGAGGAGGGGCTCAGGAAACACCATATATTTT.

This rearrangement joins TRBV7-9 to TRBJ2-4, with D perhaps matching TRBD2 (7 bases). The CDR3 extends over 16 amino acids. The V end lost 5 bases, the J end lost 3 bases, and 17 bases lay between the germline ends. Germline V gene lookup returns CDR1 SEHNR and CDR2 FQNEAQ (reference sequence). In nucleotides, the CDR3 is TGTGCCAGCAGCCGGGGGGCAGGCAGGAGCAAAAACATTCAGTACTTC. Translated: CASSRGAGRSKNIQYF. Based on the CDR3 plus reference TRBV7-9 and TRBJ2-4, the full variable domain is DTGVSQNPRHKITKRGQNVTFRCDPISEHNRLYWYRQTLGQGPEFLTYFQNEAQLEKSRLLSDRFSAERPKGSFSTLEIQRTEQGDSAMYLCASSRGAGRSKNIQYFGAGTRLSVL.

This chain uses TRBV5-6 with TRBJ2-7; possibly TRBD1 or TRBD2 for D (6 bases each). CDR1 is SGHDT and CDR2 is YYEEEE in the germline V gene. The CDR3 is 13 amino acids. V was clipped by 4 bases and J by 3 bases, with 11 bases between them. The DNA for the CDR3 is TGTGCCAGCAGCATCGGAGGGGGCTACGAGCAGTACTTC. Protein product: CASSIGGGYEQYF.

The chain employs TRBV5-5 and TRBJ2-5, with D possibly called TRBD1 or TRBD2 (5 bases each). V was clipped by 4 bases and J by 5 bases, with 18 bases between them. Germline loops: CDR1 SGHKS, CDR2 YYEKEE (reference sequence). The CDR3 runs to 15 residues. The CDR3 spells CASSRVAGRLETQYF. In nucleotides, the CDR3 is TGTGCCAGCAGCCGGGTGGCAGGGAGACTGGAGACCCAGTACTTC.

The V and J genes are TRBV9 and TRBJ1-1; no definite D call. The V end was cut by 0 bases, the J end by 2 bases, with 5 bases between. Per the germline V gene, CDR1 is SGDLS and CDR2 is YYNGEE. This CDR3 spans 13 amino acids. CDR3 sequence reads: CASSVATNTEAFF. CDR3 in DNA: TGTGCCAGCAGCGTAGCTACAAACACTGAAGCTTTCTTT. The full variable domain, its missing parts supplied by reference TRBV9 and TRBJ1-1, is DSGVTQTPKHLITATGQRVTLRCSPRSGDLSVYWYQQSLDQGLQFLIQYYNGEERAKGNILERFSAQQFPDLHSELNLSSLELGDSALYFCASSVATNTEAFFGQGTRLTVV.